This T cell receptor (beta chain) was recorded in a study of naive and memory T cell subsets (dated by TCRdb to the late 2010s). Study-wide context: The study applied an open-source, UMI-based TCR alpha and beta sequencing pipeline to sorted naive and memory peripheral blood T cell subsets. IgG serology results and the functional CMV T cell responses were in complete agreement. RNA was DNase-treated and reverse transcribed with TCR constant-region primers, mostly using SuperScript III.

Libraries were prepared through UMI-ligation and nested PCR. The beta constant-region primer consisted of an equimolar mixture of two oligonucleotides that together covered TRBC1 and TRBC2. Four rounds of PCR, combining the SP2 primer with nested alpha and beta constant-region primers, were used to amplify the ligated cDNA. A single-stranded oligonucleotide bearing the SP2 primer plus a 12-nucleotide UMI was ligated onto the 3' end of the cDNA by T4 RNA ligase 1. Incubation of the ligation reaction lasted roughly 20-24 hours at 16 degrees C. To avoid over-amplification, PCR2 was usually performed as a SYBR Green qPCR and halted once a predetermined threshold was reached. Every purification after the first one was done using Agencourt AMPure XP magnetic beads. Libraries were quantified by Qubit and checked on a TapeStation, with a main peak expected near 650 bp. Sequencing of the pooled libraries was done on an Illumina MiSeq using v2 2x251 paired-end kits, which typically yielded roughly 0.95-2.2 million reads per sample. Each sample's library went into the pool at approximately 4 nM, and 5-7% PhiX was added to help with cluster recognition. The published analysis was carried out like this. V and J genes were assigned to Demultiplexor-processed FASTQ reads by Decombinator through tag matching, with a single base-pair mismatch being allowed. Collapsinator relied on UMIs to fix sequencing errors as well as frequency errors caused by PCR heterogeneity. CDR3Translator translated TCRs and extracted CDR3s from the conserved cysteine to the FGXG phenylalanine, flagging non-productive sequences. Gini, Shannon entropy and inverse Simpson indices were computed after subsampling the repertoires to the same number of UMI-defined TCRs. Clonotype abundance distributions were fitted to a power law by maximum likelihood within the linear range. When run on a single naive CD8 sample, MIGEC and the pipeline yielded similar UMI counts, similar unique TCR numbers and similar clonal distributions. The repertoires were searched for about 7,000 CMV-associated CDR3 sequences that had been compiled from VDJdb and a published dataset. The public reads were quality trimmed at Q25 with fastp and then assembled into clones with MiXCR by TCRdb, keeping productive beta chains. Each CDR3 protein appears once, grouped with its most common genes and DNA. What appears here as the V and J calls and clone size reflects TCRdb's work, not the paper's. Counted in this sample were 130,000 or so distinct CDR3 sequences; 36% of them appeared once. Approximately 0.9% of the sample is taken by the ten largest.

The paper's findings and limits, for the study overall: The repertoire findings for the naive and memory subsets could not be validated, as no ground truth was available. TCR abundance followed a power law with an exponent that was different for naive and memory subsets but consistent across the three individuals. Clonotypes were defined as single alpha or beta chain sequences, not paired alpha/beta receptors. Gini index rose and Shannon and inverse Simpson diversity fell from naive through CM, EM and EMRA in both CD4 and CD8 cells. After error correction, only a single occurrence was seen for over 90% of naive TCR sequences, so much steeper abundance distributions were produced than in memory subsets. RNA-based TCR counts may be influenced by expression changes linked to T cell activation and differentiation.

This clonotype showed up many times. The antigen it binds to is not known. No clone much larger than this one lies a single base away; base qualities are absent. From the second PCR step onward, the TCR alpha chain libraries and the TCR beta chain libraries were amplified separately. To determine each donor's CMV status, fresh PBMCs were stimulated overnight with CMV viral lysate, and IFNgamma production from CD4+ T cells was then assessed. CD4 T cells were positively selected with Miltenyi beads, followed by positive selection of CD8 T cells from the CD4-negative fraction. Cells were stained for CD3, CD4, CD8, CD45RA, CD27 and a live/dead dye and were sorted on a BD Aria II into four subsets based on CD45RA and CD27. Blood was obtained from a few healthy volunteers, and the blood from each volunteer was fractionated into CD4 and CD8 T cells and subsequently into four differentiation subsets. Roughly 120 ml of peripheral blood was collected from each donor, and PBMC were isolated from the blood using Ficoll-Paque PLUS density-gradient centrifugation. Sorted cells were lysed in RLT buffer, and RNA was extracted with a Qiagen RNeasy kit and stored at -80°C.

The source material was central memory CD4+ T cells from blood. The sample's cell subset or site, from its label and the paper: central memory, CD45RA- CD27+. This TCR came from a human donor in good health.

The sequenced DNA: TGCGCCAGCAGCCAAGTTGGCAAAAGGAACACTGAAGCTTTCTTT. The translation is CASSQVGKRNTEAFF. This sequence uses TRBV4-1 and TRBJ1-1, with the D gene not clear enough to name. V lost 1 base and J lost 1 base; the stretch between them is 10 bases long. CDR3 length: 15 amino acids, cysteine to phenylalanine. Of all the DNA, just the CDR3 is kept, 45 bases in frame from base 1. The germline V gene provides CDR1 MGHRA and CDR2 YSYEKL.